What follows are 13 T cell receptor beta chains derived from one specimen sequenced in a study of shared clonotypes between healthy human individuals. The data were produced by immunoSEQ multiplex PCR, yet TCRdb's version contains in-frame clones alone and is incomplete. The table lists 2 million to 2.5 million clones, approximately 94% of them singletons, with about 0.38% in the top ten. Sequencing input: naive CD4+ T cells from PBMCs. The subset: CD45RA+ positively selected. The receptors shown here come from a young man in good health. Some clones in this sample may be carry-over from other donors' samples.

V and J are TRBV10-3 and TRBJ2-1; D assignment may be TRBD1 or TRBD2 (6 bases each). The CDR3 is made up of 16 amino acids. The V gene's germline CDR1 is ENHRY and CDR2 SYGVKD. The V gene lost 3 bases and the J gene lost 12 bases, with 24 bases spanning the gap. DNA for the CDR3: TGTGCCATCAGTGAACAGACCGGGACTGGGGGCACCGGGCAGTTCTTC. Translating gives CAISEQTGTGGTGQFF.

This clone was seen once. The chain carries TRBV28 and TRBJ2-3; 9 bases agree with TRBD2. The CDR3 runs 15 residues. V trimming: 2 bases; J trimming: 6 bases; junction bases outside the gene matches: 6. Germline loops: CDR1 MDHEN, CDR2 SYDVKM. CDR3 nucleotide sequence: TGTGCCAGCAGTTTAATTAGCGGGAGAGGGGATACGCAGTATTTT. Its protein is CASSLISGRGDTQYF.

The chain couples TRBV9 to TRBJ1-4; D remains unclear. CDR3 length: 14 residues. Germline V gene lookup returns CDR1 SGDLS and CDR2 YYNGEE. V lost 4 bases and J 0 bases, leaving 7 bases between the germline ends. CDR3 region: CASSSYSTNEKLFF. CDR3 DNA sequence: TGTGCCAGCAGCTCGTATTCAACTAATGAAAAACTGTTTTTT. Combining the CDR3 with reference TRBV9 and TRBJ1-4 gives the whole variable domain DSGVTQTPKHLITATGQRVTLRCSPRSGDLSVYWYQQSLDQGLQFLIQYYNGEERAKGNILERFSAQQFPDLHSELNLSSLELGDSALYFCASSSYSTNEKLFFGSGTQLSVL.

Comment on this clone: Other DNA sequences within the sample encode an identical CDR3. The chain combines TRBV5-1 with TRBJ1-5; D is unresolved. The CDR3 has 13 amino acids. The V end lost 4 bases, the J end lost 4 bases, and 9 bases lay between the germline ends. CDR1 and CDR2 (germline): SGHRS, YFSETQ. CDR3 nucleotides: TGCGCCAGCAGCCTCCGAGGAAATCAGCCCCAGCATTTT. Translating it yields CASSLRGNQPQHF.

This clone appeared once. V usage is TRBV5-4 and J usage is TRBJ1-2; D is uncertain. Germline CDR1 and CDR2: SGHNT and YYREEE (reference sequence). The CDR3 totals 13 residues. V was pared by 2 bases and J by 8 bases, with 13 bases between. CDR3 sequence reads: CASSFGDWGGYTF. CDR3 bases: TGTGCCAGCAGCTTCGGGGATTGGGGAGGCTACACCTTC.

This clone was counted once. In the same sample, other DNA sequences code for this CDR3. The genes are TRBV5-1 and TRBJ1-1; the D is unclear. Germline loops: CDR1 SGHRS, CDR2 YFSETQ. This CDR3 region has 14 residues. Trimming removed 2 bases from V and 3 bases from J, with 11 bases in between. CDR3 residues: CASSFRSEDTEAFF. DNA of the CDR3: TGCGCCAGCAGCTTTAGGTCGGAGGACACTGAAGCTTTCTTT.

The genes are TRBV6-1 and TRBJ2-5, with D possibly being TRBD1 (5 bases). The CDR3 is 14 amino acids. Germline-derived CDR1 and CDR2 are MNHNS and SASEGT. Deletions cut 6 bases from V and 1 base from J, with 12 bases between. As DNA, the CDR3 is TGTGCCAGCAGGATGGACACCCTCCAAGAGACCCAGTACTTC. It encodes CASRMDTLQETQYF.

The rearrangement links TRBV28 to TRBJ2-7, with 10 bases aligning to TRBD2. CDR3 size: 16 residues. Germline CDR1 reads MDHEN; CDR2 reads SYDVKM. The J segment lost 2 bases and the V segment lost 5 bases, leaving 9 bases of the junction unmatched. Written as DNA, the CDR3 is TGTGCCAGCAGTCTCCCTAGCGGGAGACCCACCTACGAGCAGTACTTC. As protein: CASSLPSGRPTYEQYF.

The J gene is TRBJ1-2, the V gene TRBV10-3; D is unresolved. Trimming pared 8 bases from V and 0 bases from J, leaving 22 bases between. The CDR3 length is 17 residues. The germline CDR1 and CDR2 sequences are ENHRY and SYGVKD. In DNA form, the CDR3 reads TGTGCCATCCGGAATATGCACCCGGAGGCTTCTAACTATGGCTACACCTTC. Translating gives CAIRNMHPEASNYGYTF.

The J gene is TRBJ2-5, the V gene TRBV19, with D perhaps assigned TRBD1 or TRBD2 (5 bases each). Trimming removed 3 bases at V and 5 bases at J, with 16 bases between. This CDR3 region has 15 residues. From germline, CDR1 is LNHDA and CDR2 SQIVND (reference sequence). The CDR3 coding sequence is TGTGCCAGTAGTATTGGGGGACCGCTTCCTGAGACCCAGTACTTC. Its protein product is CASSIGGPLPETQYF.

The chain joins TRBV5-6 to TRBJ2-3, with 15 bases lining up with TRBD2. Germline V gene data show CDR1 as SGHDT and CDR2 as YYEEEE. The CDR3 covers 17 residues. The trim removed 1 base at V and 5 bases at J, leaving 5 bases unmatched. The CDR3 coding sequence is TGTGCCAGCAGCTTGCGAGGACTAGCGGGAGGGCGAGATACGCAGTATTTT. Protein: CASSLRGLAGGRDTQYF.

This chain connects TRBV6-1 to TRBJ1-4, with 7 positions matching TRBD1. The CDR3 length is 15 residues. Germline CDR1 reads MNHNS; CDR2 reads SASEGT. With 5 bases clipped from V and 3 bases from J, the junction kept 6 bases outside the gene matches. The CDR3 spells CASSRDRVSNEKLFF. CDR3 nucleotide sequence: TGTGCCAGCAGTCGCGACAGGGTATCTAATGAAAAACTGTTTTTT.

Points on this clone: The junction does not match germline at one end; this may be a read error. The rearrangement uses TRBV5-1 and TRBJ1-2, with D uncertain. CDR3 length: 11 residues. Germline V CDR1 and CDR2: SGHRS, YFSETQ. CDR3: CATSPGVGYTF. The CDR3 coding sequence is TGCGCCACCAGCCCTGGGGTTGGCTACACCTTC.